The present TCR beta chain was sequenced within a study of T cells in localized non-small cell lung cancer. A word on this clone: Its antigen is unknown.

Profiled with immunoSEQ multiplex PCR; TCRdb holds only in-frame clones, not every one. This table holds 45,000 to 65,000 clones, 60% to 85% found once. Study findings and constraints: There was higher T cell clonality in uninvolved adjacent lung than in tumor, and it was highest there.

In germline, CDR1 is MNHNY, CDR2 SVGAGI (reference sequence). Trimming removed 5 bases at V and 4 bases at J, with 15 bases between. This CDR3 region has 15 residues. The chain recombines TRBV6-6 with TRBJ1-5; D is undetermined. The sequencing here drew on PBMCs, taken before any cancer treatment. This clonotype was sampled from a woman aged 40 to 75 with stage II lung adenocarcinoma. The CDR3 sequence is CASSLERADNQPQHF. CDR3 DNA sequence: TGTGCCAGCAGTCTCGAACGGGCAGATAATCAGCCCCAGCATTTT.